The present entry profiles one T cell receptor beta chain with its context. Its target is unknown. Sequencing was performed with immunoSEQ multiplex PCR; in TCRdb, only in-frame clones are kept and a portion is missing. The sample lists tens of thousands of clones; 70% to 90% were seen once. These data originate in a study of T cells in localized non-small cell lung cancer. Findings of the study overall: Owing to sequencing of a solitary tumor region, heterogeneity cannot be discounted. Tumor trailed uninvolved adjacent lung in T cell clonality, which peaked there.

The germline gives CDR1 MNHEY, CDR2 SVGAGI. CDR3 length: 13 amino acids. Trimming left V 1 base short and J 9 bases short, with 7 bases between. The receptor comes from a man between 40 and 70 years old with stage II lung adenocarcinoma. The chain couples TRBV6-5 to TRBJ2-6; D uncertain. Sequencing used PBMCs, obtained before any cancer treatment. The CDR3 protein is CASSYLHGNVLTF. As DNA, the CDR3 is TGTGCCAGCAGTTACTTACACGGCAACGTCCTGACTTTC.